Detailed here is one TCR beta chain. Its target is not known. All the patients suffered relapse after autologous stem cell transplantation, and brentuximab vedotin exposure differed. Best overall response was complete response, partial response or progressive disease in these relapsed/refractory classical Hodgkin lymphoma patients. This record comes from a study of PD-1 blockade in classical Hodgkin lymphoma. About the study: Treatment was intravenous nivolumab, 3 mg/kg every 2 weeks, until progression.

Findings of the study overall: Whoever responded completely had baseline diversity much like that seen in newly diagnosed patients. Baseline TCR diversity was reportedly lower in newly diagnosed patients than healthy donors.

The CDR3 is made up of 13 amino acids. V was clipped by 4 bases and J by 5 bases, with 8 bases between them. Germline CDR1 is MNHNY and CDR2 is SVGAGI (reference sequence). Produced via immunoSEQ multiplex PCR; TCRdb's table is partial and in-frame only. The table has roughly 28,000 clones, 78% seen once; the top ten hold roughly a third. V usage is TRBV6-6 and J usage is TRBJ2-2; tentatively, D is TRBD2 (5 bases). This sample comprised peripheral blood mononuclear cells (PBMCs), obtained before the second cycle of nivolumab. This TCR was sampled from a human donor with classical Hodgkin lymphoma. CDR3 amino acids: CASSLRETGELFF. The CDR3 nucleotides are TGTGCCAGCAGTTTGAGGGAGACCGGGGAGCTGTTTTTT.